This T cell receptor beta chain was sequenced during a study of blood T cell repertoires in COVID-19. In terms of age and location, participants ranged from roughly 18 to 95 years and lived in 24 US areas. The germline V gene encodes CDR1 GTSNPN and CDR2 SVGIG (reference sequence). The CDR3 runs 17 residues. The trim removed 3 bases at V and 4 bases at J, leaving 7 bases unmatched. Clones were read by immunoSEQ multiplex PCR, and TCRdb kept only the in-frame ones, dropping some. The sample shows around 230,000 clones, about 91% of them seen only once. The chain combines TRBV30 with TRBJ2-6, with 12 bases aligning to TRBD1. The sequenced material came from PBMCs or T cells enriched from blood (not recorded which). The source is a woman in her thirties or forties with acute COVID-19. CDR3 sequence reads: CAWRPGQGAWGANVLTF. CDR3 nucleotides: TGTGCCTGGAGACCGGGACAGGGGGCGTGGGGGGCCAACGTCCTGACTTTC.